The 10 T cell receptor beta chains below were found in one sample sequenced in a study of T cells in Graves' hyperthyroidism and ophthalmopathy. TCR beta CDR3 region amplification was performed from RNA transcripts. HTBI primers drove first-round RT-PCR of the TCR CDR3. From the multiplex PCR reads, TCRdb called clonotypes with MiXCR, one entry per CDR3 protein. The sample lists around 480,000 distinct CDR3 sequences; around 14% were seen once. The sequencing input was blood. The source of these receptors is a woman aged 18-35 years with Graves' hyperthyroidism.

This clonotype was seen a handful of times. A much larger clonotype is one base distant, so this may be a read error. The V and J genes are TRBV20-1 and TRBJ1-1; D unclear. V lost 5 bases to trimming and J lost 4 bases, with 17 bases between them. The CDR3 is 14 residues long. CDR1 DFQATT and CDR2 SNEGSKA come from the germline V gene (reference sequence). The CDR3 DNA is TGCAGTGCTGCGCCCAGAGGGAGGAGCACTGAAGCTTTCTTT. Its translation is CSAAPRGRSTEAFF.

This clonotype was found a few times. The rearrangement uses TRBV4-1 and TRBJ2-3, with 15 bases fitting TRBD2. The CDR3 covers 16 residues. The trim removed 2 bases at V and 6 bases at J, leaving 3 bases unmatched. Germline lookup yields CDR1 MGHRA and CDR2 YSYEKL. The CDR3 protein is CASSQSGTSGRDTQYF. CDR3 bases: TGCGCCAGCAGCCAATCCGGGACTAGCGGGAGGGATACGCAGTATTTT.

This chain joins TRBV20-1 and TRBJ1-5; possible D gene TRBD1, 6 bases. The V end was cut by 5 bases, the J end by 11 bases, with 19 bases between. Germline CDR1 is DFQATT and CDR2 is SNEGSKA (reference sequence). The CDR3 covers 13 residues. The CDR3 sequence: CSAAGTINLSQHF. For the CDR3, the DNA is TGCAGTGCTGCCGGGACAATTAATCTATCCCAGCATTTT.

This clonotype has a count of ten or more. This sequence joins TRBV27 and TRBJ1-6; 10 bases fit TRBD1. The CDR3 runs to 16 residues. Germline V CDR1 and CDR2: MNHEY, SMNVEV (reference sequence). Trimming cost V 2 bases and J 13 bases; bases outside gene matches: 11. The CDR3 protein is CASSLSWDRGTVPLHF. The CDR3 DNA reads TGTGCCAGCAGTTTAAGCTGGGACAGGGGAACAGTTCCCCTCCACTTT.

This clonotype was seen at least ten times. The DNA for the CDR3 is TGTGCCAGCAGCGGACAGCCCGGGACTAGCGGGAGATTTGTTGAGCAGTTCTTC. Protein sequence: CASSGQPGTSGRFVEQFF. The V gene is TRBV7-3, the J gene TRBJ2-1; TRBD2 aligns across 14 bases. Germline assignment: CDR1 SGHTA and CDR2 FQGTGA. V trimming: 5 bases; J trimming: 9 bases; junction bases outside the gene matches: 15. The CDR3 extends over 18 amino acids. Full variable domain (rest looked up from reference TRBV7-3 and TRBJ2-1): GAGVSQTPSNKVTEKGKYVELRCDPISGHTALYWYRQSLGQGPEFLIYFQGTGAADDSGLPNDRFFAVRPEGSVSTLKIQRTERGDSAVYLCASSGQPGTSGRFVEQFFGPGTRLTVL.

This clonotype was seen many times. The V and J genes are TRBV12-5 and TRBJ2-5; 8 bases agree with TRBD2. Unmatched junction bases numbered 8, after V lost 1 base and J lost 1 base. From germline, CDR1 is LGHNT and CDR2 FRNRAP. CDR3 length: 17 amino acids. CDR3 in amino acids: CASGLARSREAQETQYF. The CDR3 region has the DNA TGTGCTAGTGGTTTGGCCAGATCGCGGGAGGCCCAAGAGACCCAGTACTTC.

This clonotype is categorized as medium-sized. V usage is TRBV11-2 and J usage is TRBJ2-2, with 8 bases fitting TRBD1. J gave up 6 bases and V 1 base, and 7 bases lay outside the gene matches. Germline lookup yields CDR1 SGHAT and CDR2 FQNNGV. The CDR3 has 16 amino acids. The DNA of the CDR3 is TGTGCCAGCAGCTTAGGCGGCAGGGGGCTATCCGGGGAGCTGTTTTTT. Residues: CASSLGGRGLSGELFF.

CDR3 loop: CASKAGGQETQYF. Here the CDR3 DNA reads TGTGCCAGCAAGGCAGGCGGACAAGAGACCCAGTACTTC. The V gene is TRBV7-9, the J gene TRBJ2-5; D is uncertain. This CDR3 region has 13 residues. The V end was cut by 7 bases, the J end by 2 bases, with 11 bases between. From germline, CDR1 is SEHNR and CDR2 FQNEAQ (reference sequence).

Ten or more counts support this clonotype. The chain recombines TRBV6-1 with TRBJ2-7; 10 bases match TRBD2. Germline lookup yields CDR1 MNHNS and CDR2 SASEGT. The junction had 13 bases not matched to a gene; V was cut back by 5 bases and J by 6 bases. CDR3 length: 16 amino acids. The DNA of the CDR3 is TGTGCCAGCAGTCTAACGGCTAGCGGGAGAGGGGGCGAGCAGTACGTC. Amino acid sequence: CASSLTASGRGGEQYV.

On this clonotype itself: Germline and junction disagree at one end, which may indicate a read error. The chain joins TRBV5-4 to TRBJ2-5, with a possible D match to TRBD2 (5 bases). The CDR3 is 13 residues long. Germline V gene lookup returns CDR1 SGHNT and CDR2 YYREEE (reference sequence). The CDR3, as DNA: TGTGCCAGCGGCTTGGTTGAGAGCGGGACCCAGTACTTC. Protein sequence: CASGLVESGTQYF.